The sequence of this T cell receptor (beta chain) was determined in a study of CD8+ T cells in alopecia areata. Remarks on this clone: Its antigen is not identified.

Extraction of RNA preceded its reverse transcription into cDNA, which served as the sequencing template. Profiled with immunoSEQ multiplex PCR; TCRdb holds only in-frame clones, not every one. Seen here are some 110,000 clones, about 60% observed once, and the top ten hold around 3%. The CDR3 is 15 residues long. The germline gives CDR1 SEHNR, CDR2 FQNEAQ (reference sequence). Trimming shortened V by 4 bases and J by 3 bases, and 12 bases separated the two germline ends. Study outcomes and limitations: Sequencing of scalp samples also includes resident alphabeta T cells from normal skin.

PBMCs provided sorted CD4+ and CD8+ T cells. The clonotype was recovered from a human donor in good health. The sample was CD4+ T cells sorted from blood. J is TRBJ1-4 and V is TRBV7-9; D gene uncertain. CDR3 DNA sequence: TGTGCCAGCAGCTGGAACGGGGAATCTAATGAAAAACTGTTTTTT. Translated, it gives CASSWNGESNEKLFF.